These 2 T cell receptor beta chains originate from one sample sequenced in a study of identical twins. A single record per CDR3 protein comes from TCRdb applying MiXCR to the 5' RACE reads. The sample includes 650,000 to 800,000 distinct CDR3 sequences, under 9% of them seen just once. These sequences were also reported in another study, on yellow fever vaccine responses in identical twins.

Input material: PBMCs. The receptors were sampled from a woman younger than 30 in good health.

This clonotype showed up just a few times. The chain couples TRBV6-5 to TRBJ2-3; 10 bases are a match to TRBD1. V dropped 4 bases and J dropped 2; count of bases not matched to a gene: 3. Germline V CDR1 and CDR2: MNHEY, SVGAGI. The CDR3 runs to 15 residues. DNA of the CDR3: TGTGCCAGCAGTTTCGGGACAGGGGTCACAGATACGCAGTATTTT. This encodes CASSFGTGVTDTQYF.

The V and J genes are TRBV19 and TRBJ2-1; D gene unclear. The CDR3 runs 16 residues. Germline values: CDR1 LNHDA, CDR2 SQIVND (reference sequence). The V end was cut by 1 base, the J end by 10 bases, with 20 bases between. CDR3 region: CASSIGVGLTHREQFF. The CDR3 bases are TGTGCCAGTAGTATAGGGGTAGGGCTAACCCACCGAGAGCAGTTCTTC. Based on the CDR3 plus reference TRBV19 and TRBJ2-1, the full variable domain is DGGITQSPKYLFRKEGQNVTLSCEQNLNHDAMYWYRQDPGQGLRLIYYSQIVNDFQKGDIAEGYSVSREKKESFPLTVTSAQKNPTAFYLCASSIGVGLTHREQFFGPGTRLTVL.